These 19 T cell receptor beta chains share one sample of origin, sequenced in a study of blood T cell repertoires in COVID-19. TCRdb's copy holds only in-frame clones and misses some; the assay was immunoSEQ multiplex PCR. The table records roughly 230,000 clones, approximately 89% of them present only once. The sample taken for sequencing was peripheral blood. The receptors here all came from a woman between 40 and 50 years old who had recovered from COVID-19.

The gene calls are TRBV2 and TRBJ2-3, with a tentative D call TRBD1 (6 bases). This CDR3 contains 13 residues. Germline CDR1 reads SNHLY; CDR2 reads FYNNEI. Trimming took off 9 bases at V and 3 bases at J, with 13 bases between the two ends. The CDR3 protein is CASRRDTTDTQYF. The CDR3 coding sequence is TGTGCCAGTCGACGGGACACTACAGATACGCAGTATTTT.

A single count supports this clone. This chain uses TRBV28 with TRBJ1-5; 10 nucleotides align to TRBD1. The length of the CDR3 is 15 residues. Trimming removed 4 bases from V and 6 bases from J; junction bases left unmatched: 6. Per the germline V gene, CDR1 is MDHEN and CDR2 is SYDVKM. The CDR3 sequence is CASSSDRGHVQPQHF. The CDR3 DNA reads TGTGCCAGCAGTTCAGACAGGGGGCACGTTCAGCCCCAGCATTTT.

The chain joins TRBV11-3 to TRBJ2-7; D call uncertain. The germline V gene has CDR1 SGHNT and CDR2 YENEEA. V gave up 6 bases and J gave up 1 base, with 7 bases separating them. The CDR3 runs 12 residues. The CDR3, as DNA: TGTGCCAGCAGTTTTACTTCCTACGAGCAGTACGTC. Amino acid sequence: CASSFTSYEQYV.

This chain joins TRBV13 and TRBJ1-1, with 8 positions matching TRBD1. Trimming cost V 4 bases and J 3 bases; bases outside gene matches: 4. The CDR3 sequence is 14 residues long. From germline, CDR1 is PRHDT and CDR2 FYEKMQ (reference sequence). In DNA, the CDR3 is TGTGCCAGCAGCTCATTACAGGGGGACACTGAAGCTTTCTTT. Amino acids: CASSSLQGDTEAFF.

This chain uses TRBV12-3 or TRBV12-4 with TRBJ2-2; D not resolved. CDR3 length: 12 amino acids. Between the trimmed V and J ends, which lost 2 bases and 6 bases, there was a span of 4 bases. Here the CDR3 DNA reads TGTGCCAGCAGTTTACGTCCCGGGGAGCTGTTTTTT. Translating it yields CASSLRPGELFF.

This sequence joins TRBV6-2 or TRBV6-3 and TRBJ1-1; D perhaps matches TRBD1 (6 bases). Trimming took 5 bases from V and 4 from J, leaving 20 bases between them. The CDR3 runs 16 residues. CDR1 is MNHEY, CDR2 SVGEGT, per germline. This CDR3 is CASSHKNNDRPTEAFF. The CDR3 nucleotides read TGTGCCAGCAGTCACAAGAATAATGACAGGCCCACTGAAGCTTTCTTT.

The chain uses TRBV6-5 and TRBJ2-2; 9 bases line up with TRBD1. The CDR3 contains 16 residues. Germline CDR1 is MNHEY and CDR2 is SVGAGI. Trimming cost V 2 bases and J 4 bases; bases outside gene matches: 5. CDR3 loop: CASSYNRGQGTGELFF. The CDR3, as DNA: TGTGCCAGCAGTTACAACAGGGGGCAGGGCACCGGGGAGCTGTTTTTT.

This clone was observed a handful of times. The chain joins TRBV29-1 to TRBJ2-3; 12 bases line up with TRBD1. This CDR3 contains 15 residues. Germline assignment: CDR1 SQVTM and CDR2 ANQGSEA. V shed 5 bases, J shed 4 bases, and the junction held 7 bases outside the gene matches. Here the CDR3 reads CSVTRDRGHADTQYF. In DNA, the CDR3 is TGCAGCGTTACCCGGGACAGGGGGCATGCAGATACGCAGTATTTT.

The chain uses TRBV7-9 and TRBJ2-5; maybe TRBD2 (5 bases). The germline gives CDR1 SEHNR, CDR2 FQNEAQ (reference sequence). The CDR3 consists of 15 residues. Deletions cut 6 bases from V and 5 bases from J, with 19 bases between. Here the CDR3 reads CASSNRGLDEETQYF. For the CDR3, the DNA is TGTGCCAGCAGTAACCGAGGGCTAGATGAGGAGACCCAGTACTTC.

This chain joins TRBV3-1 (or the pseudogene TRBV3-2) and TRBJ2-1; the match to TRBD2 covers 10 bases. Germline assignment: CDR1 LGHDT and CDR2 YNNKEL (reference sequence). J lost 6 bases, V lost 4 bases, and 6 bases had no gene match. The CDR3 sequence is 15 residues long. The CDR3 DNA follows: TGTGCCAGCAGCCCCACTAGCGGGGCAAGCAATGAGCAGTTCTTC. It specifies CASSPTSGASNEQFF.

The V gene is TRBV6-2 or TRBV6-3, the J gene TRBJ2-5, with TRBD2 as a possible D gene (5 bases). This CDR3 contains 14 residues. V was trimmed by 2 bases and J by 1 base, leaving 8 bases between them. Germline values: CDR1 MNHEY, CDR2 SVGEGT. The CDR3 DNA is TGTGCCAGCAGTTACGACGGGGTCCAAGAGACCCAGTACTTC. Translated, it gives CASSYDGVQETQYF.

The genes are TRBV6-2 or TRBV6-3 and TRBJ2-1; TRBD2 aligns across 7 bases. CDR1 and CDR2 from the germline V gene are MNHEY and SVGEGT. The junction had 9 bases not matched to a gene; V was cut back by 2 bases and J by 8 bases. This CDR3 comprises 15 residues. The CDR3 loop is CASSYLGLPRDEQFF. CDR3 sequence (DNA): TGTGCCAGCAGTTACCTGGGACTACCCCGGGATGAGCAGTTCTTC.

The rearrangement joins TRBV6-2 or TRBV6-3 to TRBJ1-2; possible D gene TRBD1, 6 bases. Germline V gene lookup returns CDR1 MNHEY and CDR2 SVGEGT. The CDR3 is 15 amino acids. The V and J ends lost 2 bases and 2 bases respectively, with 12 bases between them. As DNA, the CDR3 is TGTGCCAGCAGTTACGGCAGGGGTGTCAACTATGGCTACACCTTC. This translates into CASSYGRGVNYGYTF.

The chain couples TRBV2 to TRBJ2-7, with 12 bases identical to TRBD2. Germline V gives CDR1 SNHLY, CDR2 FYNNEI. This CDR3 comprises 15 residues. Trimming at V came to 2 bases and at J to 5 bases, leaving 4 bases not matched to a gene. Here the CDR3 DNA reads TGTGCCAGCAGTGAAAGACTAGCGGGGGTACACGAGCAGTACTTC. Residues: CASSERLAGVHEQYF.

The chain joins TRBV6-5 to TRBJ1-5; the match to TRBD1 covers 9 bases. CDR3 length equals 14 residues. CDR1 and CDR2 from the germline V gene are MNHEY and SVGAGI. Unmatched junction bases numbered 7, after V lost 6 bases and J lost 7 bases. CDR3 in DNA: TGTGCCAGCAGCCCCGGGACAGGGTACCAGCCCCAGCATTTT. Its protein is CASSPGTGYQPQHF.

This chain links TRBV10-3 with TRBJ1-1, with unresolved D. The germline V gene has CDR1 ENHRY and CDR2 SYGVKD. This CDR3 comprises 12 residues. V was clipped by 3 bases and J by 6 bases, with 8 bases between them. CDR3 in DNA: TGTGCCATCAGTGATGTTACAGCTGAAGCTTTCTTT. This encodes CAISDVTAEAFF.

The table lists this clone with a count of one. J is TRBJ2-7 and V is TRBV2; the D is unclear. V gave up 3 bases and J gave up 4 bases, with 7 bases separating them. The CDR3 extends over 12 amino acids. Per germline, CDR1 SNHLY and CDR2 FYNNEI. CDR3 bases: TGTGCCAGCAGTGAGCTAGTATACGAGCAGTACTTC. Its protein is CASSELVYEQYF.

This clone was detected a few times. The chain recombines TRBV4-1 with TRBJ2-2, with D uncertain. This CDR3 region has 16 residues. Trimming removed 0 bases from V and 6 bases from J, with 14 bases in between. Germline V gene data show CDR1 as MGHRA and CDR2 as YSYEKL. The DNA for the CDR3 is TGCGCCAGCAGCCAAGATCCACCCGACGGGTCCGGGGAGCTGTTTTTT. Residues: CASSQDPPDGSGELFF.

This rearrangement joins TRBV28 to TRBJ2-4; tentative D call: TRBD2 (7 bases). Germline assignment: CDR1 MDHEN and CDR2 SYDVKM. Trimming stripped 8 bases from V and 8 bases from J, with 13 bases between. The length of the CDR3 is 12 residues. The CDR3 loop is CASGTGGHIQYF. CDR3 DNA sequence: TGTGCCAGCGGGACGGGGGGCCACATTCAGTACTTC.